The clone carrying this TCR beta chain was recorded a few times. The junction does not match germline at one end; this may be a read error. The germline CDR1 and CDR2 sequences are SEHNR and FQNEAQ (reference sequence). This CDR3 region has 14 residues. The sample belongs to a study of cytomegalovirus exposure and HLA in healthy donors. This PCR relied on a set of 60 Vbeta primers and 13 Jbeta primers. TCRdb's copy holds only in-frame clones and misses some; the assay was immunoSEQ multiplex PCR. The table includes some 120,000 clones, approximately 80% detected once. The sequence derives from a male donor in good health and CMV-seronegative. The chain couples TRBV7-9 to TRBJ2-7, with D tentatively TRBD2 (5 bases). Sequenced: PBMCs. CDR3 sequence reads: CSSSPGGLRYEQYF. The CDR3 DNA is TGTTCCAGCAGCCCGGGCGGGCTTCGCTACGAGCAGTACTTC.